This TCR beta chain was sequenced during a study of regulatory T cells. This clone came up once. The CDR3 sequence is 13 residues long. Germline V gene sequence: CDR1 MDHEN, CDR2 SYDVKM. Trimming removed 2 bases from V and 2 bases from J, with 3 bases in between. Every patient with CD3G deficiency had evidence of autoimmunity. Patients aged 2 to 39 years had fewer naive and more memory CD4+ and CD8+ T cells. Amplification used 52 TRBV primers and 13 TRBJ primers. Sequenced by immunoSEQ multiplex PCR; TCRdb stores in-frame clones only, minus some. The sample includes about 20,000 clones, over 85% seen only once; the top ten take around 3.4%.

This sequence originates from a child under 10 years old with CD3G deficiency. Source material: CD8+ T cells sorted from blood. This sequence joins TRBV28 and TRBJ2-2; unclear D gene. The CDR3 loop reads CASSLPNTGELFF. CDR3 DNA sequence: TGTGCCAGCAGTTTACCCAACACCGGGGAGCTGTTTTTT.